This section outlines one T cell receptor (beta chain) sequence together with its context. This clone's antigen is unknown. No much larger clone is present one base from it, and per-base qualities are unavailable. The record originates from a study of technical replicates of blood from a handful of donors (dated by TCRdb to 2016 to 2017). The library was produced with the immunoSEQ multiplex PCR assay. In its TCRdb copy, this immuneACCESS table keeps in-frame sequences only and misses some clones. Where compared with another copy, unresolved V genes explain less than half of these, and the others have no known cause. The table for this sample lists tens of thousands of clones; 80% to 90% of them were counted only once. The ten largest clones add up to 4% to 5% of the sample. Looking up the germline V gene yields CDR1 SQVTM and CDR2 ANQGSEA. From its cysteine to its phenylalanine, the CDR3 spans 17 amino acids. Just CDR3 DNA is preserved here, 51 bases in frame from base 1. V drops 3 bases and J drops 5 bases, leaving 20 bases in between.

Sequences were obtained from PBMCs. This chain joins TRBV29-1 to TRBJ1-6; the D segment could be TRBD1, given 6 matching bases. The sequence derives from a human donor in good health. Some clones in this sample may be carry-over from other donors' samples. The nucleotide sequence reads TGCAGCGTTGACCCCGTCCTTACAGGGCGAGATAATTCACCCCTCCACTTT. This yields the protein CSVDPVLTGRDNSPLHF. Extended through the reference TRBV29-1 and TRBJ1-6 proteins, this CDR3 yields the full variable domain: SAVISQKPSRDICQRGTSLTIQCQVDSQVTMMFWYRQQPGQSLTLIATANQGSEATYESGFVIDKFPISRPNLTFSTLTVSNMSPEDSSIYLCSVDPVLTGRDNSPLHFGNGTRLTVT.